These 28 T cell receptor beta chains share one sample of origin, sequenced in a study of blood T cell repertoires in COVID-19. The repertoire was sequenced with immunoSEQ multiplex PCR; TCRdb's copy has only in-frame clones and lacks some. This sample has around 220,000 clones, with around 82% found just once. Input material: peripheral blood. The origin of the receptors is an elderly woman with active or convalescent COVID-19.

This clone occurred once. The rearrangement uses TRBV10-2 and TRBJ2-3; TRBD1 aligns across 9 bases. CDR3 length: 17 residues. V lost 5 bases, J lost 2 bases, and 11 bases stayed unmatched. CDR1 WSHSY and CDR2 SAAADI come from the germline V gene. CDR3 sequence: CASSSGTGLENTDTQYF. For the CDR3, the DNA is TGCGCCAGCAGTTCCGGGACAGGGCTGGAAAACACAGATACGCAGTATTTT.

The chain has TRBV28 and TRBJ2-6; D unclear. Germline lookup yields CDR1 MDHEN and CDR2 SYDVKM. The ends were cut back, 2 bases at V and 2 bases at J, with 4 bases in the middle. This CDR3 is built from 14 residues. The CDR3 is CASSLEAGANVLTF. CDR3 bases: TGTGCCAGCAGTTTAGAGGCTGGGGCCAACGTCCTGACTTTC. The full variable domain, in which reference TRBV28 and TRBJ2-6 provide the parts outside the CDR3, is DVKVTQSSRYLVKRTGEKVFLECVQDMDHENMFWYRQDPGLGLRLIYFSYDVKMKEKGDIPEGYSVSREKKERFSLILESASTNQTSMYLCASSLEAGANVLTFGAGSRLTVL.

This chain uses TRBV30 with TRBJ1-3; D gene uncertain. From germline, CDR1 is GTSNPN and CDR2 SVGIG (reference sequence). The CDR3 sequence is 13 residues long. V lost 3 bases and J 4 bases, leaving 10 bases between the germline ends. The CDR3 DNA sequence: TGTGCCTGGAGCTTTGCAGGAGGAAACACCATATATTTT. This encodes CAWSFAGGNTIYF.

This clone turned up a few times. The rearrangement joins TRBV28 to TRBJ1-2; tentatively, D is TRBD1 (6 bases). This CDR3 is 13 amino acids long. Germline V lookup: CDR1 MDHEN, CDR2 SYDVKM. Trimming removed 8 bases from V and 4 bases from J, with 14 bases in between. The chain's CDR3 is CASSLGGVYGYTF. For the CDR3, the DNA is TGTGCCAGCTCATTAGGGGGGGTCTATGGCTACACCTTC.

V is TRBV27 and J is TRBJ2-1; 13 nucleotides align to TRBD2. The trim removed 5 bases at V and 5 bases at J, leaving 15 bases unmatched. CDR1 and CDR2 (germline): MNHEY, SMNVEV (reference sequence). The CDR3 runs 19 residues. The DNA for the CDR3 is TGTGCCAGCAGTCCCGCTAACCAACTAGCGGGAGGGCCCCACAATGAGCAGTTCTTC. It translates to CASSPANQLAGGPHNEQFF.

The chain is built from TRBV5-1 and TRBJ2-3; 11 positions match TRBD2. Germline V lookup: CDR1 SGHRS, CDR2 YFSETQ. V was clipped by 4 bases and J by 5 bases; unmatched bases: 9. The CDR3 runs to 16 residues. The CDR3, as DNA: TGCGCCAGCAGCCCGTCCGCTAGCGGGGGGAGAGATACGCAGTATTTT. Protein: CASSPSASGGRDTQYF.

This clone has a handful of counts. The V and J genes are TRBV21-1 and TRBJ1-3. TRBV21-1 is flagged as a pseudogene. The CDR3 runs 10 residues. This CDR3 is CASRRNTIYF. CDR3 sequence (DNA): TGTGCCAGCCGCCGGAACACCATATATTTT.

The J gene is TRBJ1-2, the V gene TRBV28, with a possible D match to TRBD1 (6 bases). The CDR3 totals 15 residues. Looked up from germline, CDR1 is MDHEN and CDR2 is SYDVKM. The V end was cut by 3 bases, the J end by 3 bases, with 14 bases between. This chain's CDR3 is CASSLGSPGDYGYTF. As DNA, the CDR3 is TGTGCCAGCAGTTTGGGGTCCCCAGGGGACTATGGCTACACCTTC.

V and J are TRBV5-6 and TRBJ2-1; 8 nucleotides match TRBD1. This CDR3 has 17 amino acids. V lost 3 bases and J lost 4; bases outside the gene matches: 12. Per germline, CDR1 SGHDT and CDR2 YYEEEE. In nucleotides, the CDR3 is TGTGCCAGCAGCTCAAGACTTAGGACAGGGATATACAATGAGCAGTTCTTC. Its translation: CASSSRLRTGIYNEQFF.

The table lists this clone with a few counts. The CDR3 is CASSIAGGLNEQFF. The CDR3 DNA is TGTGCCAGTAGTATAGCGGGGGGGCTGAATGAGCAGTTCTTC. The chain has TRBV19 and TRBJ2-1; 8 bases map to TRBD2. V trimming: 1 base; J trimming: 7 bases; junction bases outside the gene matches: 3. There are 14 residues in the CDR3. Germline CDR1 and CDR2: LNHDA and SQIVND (reference sequence).

This sequence joins TRBV5-1 and TRBJ1-1; possibly TRBD1 for D (6 bases). In germline, CDR1 is SGHRS, CDR2 YFSETQ. The CDR3 runs to 13 residues. V was clipped by 2 bases and J by 5 bases, with 10 bases between them. The CDR3 region is CASSFQGITEAFF. The DNA for the CDR3 is TGCGCCAGCAGCTTTCAGGGGATAACTGAAGCTTTCTTT.

This clone was seen once. The chain employs TRBV5-1 and TRBJ2-5; 7 bases match TRBD1. The CDR3 contains 14 residues. Germline V gene sequence: CDR1 SGHRS, CDR2 YFSETQ. Trimming at V came to 4 bases and at J to 4 bases, leaving 7 bases not matched to a gene. CDR3 region: CASSGRGGLETQYF. CDR3 bases: TGCGCCAGCAGCGGACGAGGGGGCTTAGAGACCCAGTACTTC.

V usage is TRBV27 and J usage is TRBJ1-2; 7 positions agree with TRBD1. The CDR3 length is 14 residues. The germline CDR1 and CDR2 sequences are MNHEY and SMNVEV (reference sequence). V shed 8 bases, J shed 9 bases, and the junction held 15 bases outside the gene matches. The DNA for the CDR3 is TGTGCCAGCGGATACAGGGGCCCAAGGGCTAGCTACACCTTC. Translated, it gives CASGYRGPRASYTF.

The J gene is TRBJ1-5, the V gene TRBV20-1; TRBD1 aligns across 8 bases. The V gene's germline CDR1 is DFQATT and CDR2 SNEGSKA (reference sequence). The CDR3 sequence is 18 residues long. After removal of 3 bases from V and 0 bases from J, the junction contained 13 bases not matched to a gene. Here the CDR3 DNA reads TGCAGTGCTAGTAAGGGACAGGACCTATTGAGTAGCAATCAGCCCCAGCATTTT. Residues: CSASKGQDLLSSNQPQHF.

This chain connects TRBV5-5 to TRBJ1-6, with D unclear. CDR1 and CDR2 from the germline V gene are SGHKS and YYEKEE (reference sequence). The CDR3 contains 16 residues. The V gene lost 4 bases and the J gene lost 1 base, with 12 bases spanning the gap. In DNA, the CDR3 is TGTGCCAGCAGCACAGACGTAGGTTCCTATAATTCACCCCTCCACTTT. It specifies CASSTDVGSYNSPLHF.

This clone has just one count. The sample contains more than one DNA sequence encoding this CDR3. The rearrangement links TRBV28 to TRBJ1-4; 9 nucleotides align to TRBD1. This CDR3 comprises 15 residues. The J segment lost 5 bases and the V segment lost 6 bases, leaving 7 bases of the junction unmatched. From germline, CDR1 is MDHEN and CDR2 SYDVKM. The CDR3 DNA is TGTGCCAGCAGCCTCCCCGGACAGGGGAATGAAAAACTGTTTTTT. It specifies CASSLPGQGNEKLFF.

The chain is built from TRBV11-3 and TRBJ2-3; D is uncertain. The CDR3 consists of 12 residues. CDR1 is SGHNT, CDR2 YENEEA, per germline. V was clipped by 5 bases and J by 1 base, with 4 bases between them. The CDR3 DNA reads TGTGCCAGCAGCCATGGCACAGATACGCAGTATTTT. It encodes CASSHGTDTQYF.

The chain carries TRBV10-2 and TRBJ2-6; TRBD1 might be the D (7 bases). This CDR3 comprises 17 residues. Germline V lookup: CDR1 WSHSY, CDR2 SAAADI. The V end lost 3 bases, the J end lost 3 bases, and 15 bases lay between the germline ends. The CDR3 loop reads CASSDARGVNGANVLTF. CDR3 DNA sequence: TGCGCCAGCAGTGATGCCAGGGGGGTTAATGGGGCCAACGTCCTGACTTTC.

The chain is built from TRBV29-1 and TRBJ2-7, with TRBD1 matching 11 bases. V lost 7 bases to trimming and J lost 2 bases; unmatched junction nucleotides: 7. CDR1 and CDR2 from the germline V gene are SQVTM and ANQGSEA. The CDR3 runs to 14 residues. The CDR3 reads CSGAPGQGAYEQYF. The CDR3 DNA follows: TGCAGCGGTGCACCGGGACAGGGGGCCTACGAGCAGTACTTC.

CDR3 loop: CASSFDRVEQFF. The CDR3, as DNA: TGCGCCAGCAGCTTCGACAGGGTTGAGCAGTTCTTC. The chain joins TRBV5-1 to TRBJ2-1, with 7 bases lining up with TRBD1. After removal of 2 bases from V and 9 bases from J, the junction contained 2 bases not matched to a gene. Germline-derived CDR1 and CDR2 are SGHRS and YFSETQ. The CDR3 is 12 amino acids.

The rearrangement uses TRBV27 and TRBJ1-6, with D maybe TRBD1 (5 bases). This CDR3 spans 17 amino acids. The germline V gene encodes CDR1 MNHEY and CDR2 SMNVEV (reference sequence). V shed 7 bases and J shed 0 bases, with 16 bases lying between them. This CDR3 is CASTIRQTSSYNSPLHF. The DNA of the CDR3 is TGTGCCAGCACCATTCGACAGACTAGCTCCTATAATTCACCCCTCCACTTT.

This sequence joins TRBV10-2 and TRBJ1-6; D not resolved. Germline V gene data show CDR1 as WSHSY and CDR2 as SAAADI. The V gene lost 4 bases and the J gene lost 4 bases, with 8 bases spanning the gap. This CDR3 contains 14 residues. The CDR3 DNA reads as TGCGCCAGCAGTGCGACACCGTATAATTCACCCCTCCACTTT. Translation: CASSATPYNSPLHF.

The chain has TRBV2 and TRBJ1-6; D remains ambiguous. The CDR3 has 15 residues. CDR1 and CDR2 from the germline V gene are SNHLY and FYNNEI. V was cut by 4 bases and J by 9 bases, with 16 bases left in between. The CDR3 bases are TGTGCCAGCAGTGCCCGGGGTGATGGTAGTTCACCCCTCCACTTT. It yields the protein CASSARGDGSSPLHF.

The chain uses TRBV14 and TRBJ1-6, with 8 bases aligning to TRBD1. This CDR3 contains 15 residues. CDR1 and CDR2 from the germline V gene are SGHDN and FVKESK. Unmatched junction bases numbered 5, after V lost 3 bases and J lost 7 bases. The CDR3 coding sequence is TGTGCCAGCAGCCAGCAGGGGGCATACAATTCACCCCTCCACTTT. Amino acids: CASSQQGAYNSPLHF.

This clone appeared once. The rearrangement uses TRBV5-1 and TRBJ1-4; 9 bases are a match to TRBD1. Germline V CDR1 and CDR2: SGHRS, YFSETQ. This CDR3 contains 18 residues. Trimming took 0 bases from V and 0 from J; bases not matched to a gene: 6. CDR3 bases: TGCGCCAGCAGCTTGGTTCGGGACAGGGACGCAACTAATGAAAAACTGTTTTTT. Translating gives CASSLVRDRDATNEKLFF.

The chain couples TRBV7-2 to TRBJ1-1; TRBD1 matches 7 bases. Unmatched junction bases numbered 6, after V lost 5 bases and J lost 0 bases. This CDR3 spans 15 amino acids. Germline loops: CDR1 SGHTA, CDR2 FQGNSA. The CDR3 region has the DNA TGTGCCAGCAGCCCAAGACAGGGCTTGAACACTGAAGCTTTCTTT. Protein product: CASSPRQGLNTEAFF. The full variable domain, completed using reference TRBV7-2 and TRBJ1-1, is GAGVSQSPSNKVTEKGKDVELRCDPISGHTALYWYRQSLGQGLEFLIYFQGNSAPDKSGLPSDRFSAERTGGSVSTLTIQRTQQEDSAVYLCASSPRQGLNTEAFFGQGTRLTVV.

The chain is built from TRBV19 and TRBJ1-5, with TRBD1 as a possible D gene (6 bases). V was pared by 5 bases and J by 2 bases, with 28 bases between. This CDR3 contains 20 residues. Germline V gives CDR1 LNHDA, CDR2 SQIVND (reference sequence). CDR3 sequence (DNA): TGTGCCAGTAGTTCAGGTGGAGCAGGGGCAGGAGTGTTAGGCAATCAGCCCCAGCATTTT. Translated: CASSSGGAGAGVLGNQPQHF.

V usage is TRBV27 and J usage is TRBJ1-2; possibly TRBD1 for D (6 bases). The V end was cut by 6 bases, the J end by 4 bases, with 18 bases between. The germline CDR1 and CDR2 sequences are MNHEY and SMNVEV (reference sequence). The CDR3 is 15 residues long. CDR3 loop: CASSSGLGAGYGYTF. CDR3 in DNA: TGTGCCAGCAGCTCGGGTTTGGGGGCAGGCTATGGCTACACCTTC.